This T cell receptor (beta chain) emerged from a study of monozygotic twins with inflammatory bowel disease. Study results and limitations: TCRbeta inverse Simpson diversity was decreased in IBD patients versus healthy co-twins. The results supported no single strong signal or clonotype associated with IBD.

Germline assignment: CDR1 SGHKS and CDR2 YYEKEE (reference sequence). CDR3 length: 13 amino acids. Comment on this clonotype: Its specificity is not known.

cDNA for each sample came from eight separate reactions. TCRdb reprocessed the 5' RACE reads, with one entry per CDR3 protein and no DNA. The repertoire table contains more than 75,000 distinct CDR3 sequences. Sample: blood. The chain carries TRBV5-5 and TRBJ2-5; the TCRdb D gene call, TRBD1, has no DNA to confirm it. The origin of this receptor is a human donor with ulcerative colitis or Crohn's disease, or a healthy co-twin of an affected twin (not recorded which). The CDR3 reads CASSLQGQETQYF.